This T cell receptor (beta chain) originates from a study of blood T cell repertoires in COVID-19. Study overall: Samples of COVID-19 (acute and convalescent) were obtained from the United States, Italy and Spain. Sample material is recorded as cDNA or gDNA derived from T cells, B-cell-depleted T cells, or PBMCs.

Here immunoSEQ multiplex PCR was the method, and the copy in TCRdb shows in-frame clones only, minus some. The table includes around 230,000 clones, about 83% detected once. CDR3 size: 13 residues. The ends were cut back, 1 base at V and 0 bases at J, with 3 bases in the middle. The receptor's source is a middle-aged woman with active or convalescent COVID-19. V is TRBV12-3 or TRBV12-4 and J is TRBJ1-1, with unresolved D. Sample: peripheral blood. The CDR3 spells CASSLVMNTEAFF. The CDR3 nucleotides read TGTGCCAGCAGTTTAGTAATGAACACTGAAGCTTTCTTT.